This TCR beta chain originates from a study of patients and donors after allogeneic stem cell transplantation. TCRdb re-analysed the RT-PCR reads in MiXCR, keeping a single row per CDR3 protein. The table includes roughly 940,000 distinct CDR3 sequences, 15% to 20% detected once. This clonotype was found a few times. The clonotype comes from a human donor who was either an allogeneic HSCT recipient or a stem cell or donor lymphocyte infusion donor (not recorded which). It is not recorded whose cells these are; they may come from a transplant donor. Specimen: blood, either unsorted or a sorted T cell fraction (not recorded which).

Here the CDR3 reads CASSLTRGGQETQYF. The CDR3 nucleotides read TGTGCCAGCAGCTTAACCCGGGGAGGCCAAGAGACCCAGTACTTC. The rearrangement links TRBV7-3 to TRBJ2-5; tentatively, D is TRBD2 (6 bases). V was shortened by 0 bases and J by 1 base, with 9 bases between the two germline ends. The CDR3 extends over 15 amino acids. Germline CDR1 and CDR2: SGHTA and FQGTGA.